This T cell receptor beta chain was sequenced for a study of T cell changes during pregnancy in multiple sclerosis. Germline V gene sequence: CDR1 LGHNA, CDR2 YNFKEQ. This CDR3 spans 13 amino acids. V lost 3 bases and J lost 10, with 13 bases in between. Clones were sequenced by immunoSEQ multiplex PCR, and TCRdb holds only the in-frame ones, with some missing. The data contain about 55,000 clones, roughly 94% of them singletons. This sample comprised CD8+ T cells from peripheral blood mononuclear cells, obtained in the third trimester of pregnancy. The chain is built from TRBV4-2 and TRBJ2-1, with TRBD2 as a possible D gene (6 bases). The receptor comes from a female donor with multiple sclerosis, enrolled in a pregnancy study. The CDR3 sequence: CASSQVEGKEQFF. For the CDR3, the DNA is TGTGCCAGCAGCCAGGTGGAGGGGAAGGAGCAGTTCTTC.